These T cell receptor beta chains were read from a single sample in a study of beta chain features in type 1 diabetes. Profiled with immunoSEQ multiplex PCR; TCRdb holds only in-frame clones, not every one. The table shows approximately 140,000 clones, with approximately 10% occurring only once. The sequencing sample was made of central memory CD4+ T cells from blood. The receptors shown here come from a young man with type 1 diabetes. CDR3s include the opening cysteine and the closing phenylalanine or tryptophan. Fields, in order: D gene, J gene, V gene, clone size, CDR3 DNA, CDR3 protein. D genes are given only for firm matches. Clone size is stated in some rows and not others, as once, few, many or a class when expanded.

.,TRBJ2-5,TRBV6-6,.,TGTGCCAGCAGTTACGGGGCCCAAGAGACCCAGTACTTC,CASSYGAQETQYF
.,TRBJ1-1,TRBV23-1,few,TGCGCCAGCAGTCTCCTCGTACCCGGGACTGAGGCGACCACTGAAGCTTTCTTT,CASSLLVPGTEATTEAFF
TRBD2,TRBJ2-2,TRBV7-2,few,TGTGCCAGCAGCTCAGCGGGGGGGCCGAACACCGGGGAGCTGTTTTTT,CASSSAGGPNTGELFF
.,TRBJ1-6,TRBV28,.,TGTGCCAGCTGGGGGGACGGGAGAAATTCACCCCTCCACTTT,CASWGDGRNSPLHF
.,TRBJ2-3,TRBV29-1,few,TGCAGCGTTGGAGGGTTCGATACGCAGTATTTT,CSVGGFDTQYF
TRBD1,TRBJ2-1,TRBV7-2,few,TGTGCCAGCAGCCAAGGGGGCCTTTACAATGAGCAGTTCTTC,CASSQGGLYNEQFF
TRBD1,TRBJ1-6,TRBV7-9,many,TGTGCCAGCAGCTTCCAGGGGGGTTGGGATTCACCCCTCCACTTT,CASSFQGGWDSPLHF
.,TRBJ1-1,TRBV5-4,few,TGTGCCAGCAGCTTTAAGAACACTGAAGCTTTCTTT,CASSFKNTEAFF
.,TRBJ1-4,TRBV7-2,few,TGTGCCAGCAGCTTAGCGGGCCTCAAGACAGCTGAAAAACTGTTTTTT,CASSLAGLKTAEKLFF
.,TRBJ2-5,TRBV2,.,TGTGCCAGCAGGACAGGAACCCAAGAGACCCAGTACTTC,CASRTGTQETQYF
.,TRBJ2-1,TRBV5-4,.,TGTGCCAGCAGCCCTCTCTGGGGGGATCGCAACAATGAGCAGTTCTTC,CASSPLWGDRNNEQFF
TRBD1,TRBJ1-1,TRBV5-1,.,TGCGCCAGCAGCTCATCCCGGGACAGGACTTTCGACGAAGCTTTCTTT,CASSSSRDRTFDEAFF
.,TRBJ2-3,TRBV10-3,.,TGTGCCATCAGTGAGTTAGCGATCGCAACGCAGTATTTT,CAISELAIATQYF
TRBD2,TRBJ2-2,TRBV7-9,few,TGTGCCAGCAGCGGACTAGCGGGGTCCCGGGAGCTGTTTTTT,CASSGLAGSRELFF
TRBD2,TRBJ2-1,TRBV7-2,many,TGTGCCAGCAGCTCTAGCGGGACCTACAATGAGCAGTTCTTC,CASSSSGTYNEQFF
TRBD1,TRBJ2-1,TRBV6-1,.,TGTGCCAGCAGTTCCTGGGACAGCTACAATGAGCAGTTCTTC,CASSSWDSYNEQFF
TRBD1,TRBJ2-2,TRBV18,.,TGTGCCAGCTCACCATATTCGTCAGGACAGGGGACCACCGGGGAGCTGTTTTTT,CASSPYSSGQGTTGELFF
.,TRBJ2-1,TRBV7-3,.,TGTGCCAGCAGTGACCAGGTCTACAATGAGCAGTTCTTC,CASSDQVYNEQFF
.,TRBJ2-7,TRBV30,few,TGTGCCTGGAGTGTAAGGGGAAAGTTCGAGCAGTACTTC,CAWSVRGKFEQYF
TRBD1,TRBJ2-2,TRBV19,.,TGTGCCAGTCGAATCCTAACAGGGGGCGCGGACGGGGAGCTGTTTTTT,CASRILTGGADGELFF
TRBD2,TRBJ2-2,TRBV4-2,.,TGTGCCAGCAGCCAGAGAGCGGGGGCGAACACCGGGGAGCTGTTTTTT,CASSQRAGANTGELFF
.,TRBJ1-1,TRBV5-1,.,TGCGCCAGCAGCTTGCTTTCTAGATCCACTGAAGCTTTCTTT,CASSLLSRSTEAFF
TRBD1,TRBJ2-6,TRBV11-2,.,TGTGCCAGCAGCACGGACAGGGCTGGGGCCAACGTCCTGACTTTC,CASSTDRAGANVLTF
TRBD1,TRBJ2-2,TRBV7-3,many,TGTGCCAGCAGCCCAGACAGGGCCGGGGAGCTGTTTTTT,CASSPDRAGELFF
.,TRBJ2-6,TRBV2,.,TGTGCCAGCAGTGGAGCCGGGTATGGGGCCAACGTCCTGACTTTC,CASSGAGYGANVLTF
.,TRBJ2-1,TRBV5-1,few,TGCGCCAGCAGCTTGGGACGGTACGGGGGAGCGCTTGAGCAGTTCTTC,CASSLGRYGGALEQFF
TRBD2,TRBJ2-5,TRBV5-4,few,TGTGCCAGCAGCCAAGGGAACGGGGGGAGCCAAGAGACCCAGTACTTC,CASSQGNGGSQETQYF
.,TRBJ2-5,TRBV6-6,.,TGTGCCAGCAGTTCGCAGGGGACCCAGTACTTC,CASSSQGTQYF
.,TRBJ1-1,TRBV9,few,TGTGCCAGCAGCGTAGATCCAGTGAACACTGAAGCTTTCTTT,CASSVDPVNTEAFF
.,TRBJ2-2,TRBV7-2,few,TGTGCCAGCAGCTTAGACAGGGCCGGGGAGCTGTTTTTT,CASSLDRAGELFF
TRBD2,TRBJ2-3,TRBV4-3,.,TGCGCCAGCAGCCAAGATTATAGCGGGGGCCTGCTTGATACGCAGTATTTT,CASSQDYSGGLLDTQYF
TRBD1,TRBJ1-5,TRBV29-1,.,TGCAGCGTTGGGGGTGGACAGGCCAAACAGCCCCAGCATTTT,CSVGGGQAKQPQHF
.,TRBJ2-1,TRBV6-4,many,TGTGCCAGCAGTCCAACCCAACAGGCGCGCGAGCAGTTCTTC,CASSPTQQAREQFF
.,TRBJ1-4,TRBV28,few,TGTGCCAGCAGTCGGGGGGGAGGCACTAATGAAAAACTGTTTTTT,CASSRGGGTNEKLFF
.,TRBJ1-1,TRBV6-5,.,TGTGCCAGCAGTTACTCGAGAAGAATGAACACTGAAGCTTTCTTT,CASSYSRRMNTEAFF
.,TRBJ1-1,TRBV9,.,TGTGCCAGCAGCCCCTTCTTAGGGGCAGACACTGAAGCTTTCTTT,CASSPFLGADTEAFF
TRBD1,TRBJ2-1,TRBV9,few,TGTGCCAGCAGCGTAGAAATTGGACAGGGGGCGAGGAATGAGCAGTTCTTC,CASSVEIGQGARNEQFF
TRBD2,TRBJ2-2,TRBV15,.,TGTGCCACCAGCAGAGATAGAACTAGCGGGGGGGCCGACACCGGGGAGCTGTTTTTT,CATSRDRTSGGADTGELFF
.,TRBJ2-5,TRBV7-9,.,TGTGCCAGCAGCCCGAGTTCCGAGACCCAGTACTTC,CASSPSSETQYF
.,TRBJ2-1,TRBV14,few,TGTGCCAGCAGCCAAGATGGAAGGTTGGGGGCATGGTACAATGAGCAGTTCTTC,CASSQDGRLGAWYNEQFF
TRBD1,TRBJ2-7,TRBV2,few,TGTGCCAGCAAGGGGACAGGGGTGGGCGAGCAGTACTTC,CASKGTGVGEQYF
TRBD1,TRBJ2-1,TRBV5-1,few,TGCGCCAGCAGCAAGGACAGGGGGAATGAGCAGTTCTTC,CASSKDRGNEQFF
.,TRBJ1-4,TRBV29-1,many,TGCAGCGTTGGGGAGGGGACGGCAAATGAAAAACTGTTTTTT,CSVGEGTANEKLFF